This T cell receptor (beta chain) was identified during a study of cytomegalovirus exposure and HLA in healthy donors (TCRdb year 2017). Study-level background: In an earlier analysis of under 750 of the donors, 276 Gb of sequence data and 95 million to 130 million unique TCR beta sequences from some 170 million T cells were reported. Around 320 gigabases of sequencing data and 80 million or so unique TCR sequences were included in an early release covering about 700 HLA-typed donors. Among the roughly 390 genotyped donors, around 81% belonged to the genetic ancestry cluster associated with self-reported Caucasian donors. The study aimed to test whether cataloging public T cell receptors could reveal signatures of past pathogen exposure. The study used immunosequencing to profile the T cell repertoires of several hundred subjects and linked those repertoires to cytomegalovirus serostatus. Along with the approximately 700-subject first cohort, a separate validation cohort of more than 90 different subjects was used. High-throughput TCR immunosequencing, statistical association of individual TCRs with disease status, and machine learning were combined to predict cytomegalovirus infection status. A later analysis re-analyzed previously published TCR beta repertoires from 600 to 850 donors and added high-resolution HLA genotyping to study TCR occurrence patterns. Rather than drawing on any new phenotypic data, the later analysis identified candidate immune exposures from TCR beta sequences and the way those sequences occurred across donors. An earlier analysis of 500 to 650 of the donors applied high-throughput TCR beta sequencing to assess whether each TCR beta V gene segment acted as functional or pseudogenic. Donor age, sex, ethnicity and CMV serostatus were compiled together with the repertoire data. In a later genetic analysis, genome-wide SNP genotypes for 398 of the 666 donors were used, and that subset was treated as a discovery cohort. All discovery cohort repertoires had been generated on a single sequencing platform. Both class I and class II loci were covered by HLA typing, at four-digit resolution. Typing coverage varied by locus: 629-630 donors for A, B, C, DRB1 and DQB1; 500 to 550 for DQA1; over 600 for DPA1; fewer than 480 for DPB1. Roughly 5 DR-DQ haplotypes were handled as single units for association and clustering, since linkage in the cohort was strong. Among roughly 400 genotyped donors of the cohort, an average of around 240,000 unique TCR beta nucleotide sequences were sequenced per donor, roughly a sixth of them non-productive.

The library was built by means of the immunoSEQ multiplex PCR assay. For the multiplex PCR, a mixture combining 60 forward primers for TCR Vbeta segments and 13 reverse primers for TCR Jbeta segments was used. Amplification of the CDR3 region of rearranged TCR beta genes was performed with a multiplex PCR assay on genomic DNA. On the Illumina HiSeq System, the amplified TCR beta libraries were sequenced as 87-base-pair reads. Per the original workflow: In a later analysis, 80 million or so unique TCR beta chains were counted across the approximately 640 repertoires, and approximately 11 million of these chains were shared by at least two donors. Raw reads were error-corrected and collapsed into unique sequences with a nearest-neighbor algorithm that merged closely related sequences to remove PCR and sequencing errors. Alignment of CDR3 sequences to IMGT reference sequences was used to assign V, D and J gene segments. For a sequence to be retained, at least a six-nucleotide match to both a V gene segment and a J gene segment was required. A rearrangement counted as productive if the CDR3 had no stop codons and remained in frame with V and J, and every other rearrangement counted as non-productive. Following IMGT convention, CDR3 was defined as the stretch from the second conserved V-encoded cysteine to the conserved J-encoded phenylalanine. The earlier analysis of 500 to 650 of the donors excluded any sequence lacking an unambiguous match to a single V gene segment. In an earlier analysis of almost 600 of the donors, a V segment was called functional when productive rearrangements were above 56.7%, and segregating when the standard deviation between donors exceeded 5%. A statistical classification framework was built for diagnosing cytomegalovirus status from the catalog of TCR beta chain sequences. In a later analysis, V and J genes were assigned by comparing TCR nucleotide sequences against IMGT/GENE-DB human TR gene sequences. Using the TCRdist pipeline, a later analysis assigned CDR3 sequences along with most-parsimonious VDJ recombination scenarios. In a later analysis, each TCR beta chain was defined by its CDR3 amino acid sequence together with its V-gene family, and reads without a unique V-gene family were excluded. To address suspected cross-contamination and a sequencing artifact, a later analysis removed approximately 590 highly shared, low-generation-probability nucleotide sequences. In a later analysis, a clonal expansion index was calculated for each public chain from normalized within-repertoire ranks of inferred template counts. A later analysis computed generation probabilities with a VDJ recombination model fitted to out-of-frame rearrangements, and checked the results against IGoR. In a later analysis, TCR-TCR, TCR-HLA and TCR-CMV co-occurrence was scored with hypergeometric tests, and a repertoire-size bias correction was applied to TCR pairs. A later analysis estimated false discovery rates by permuting HLA or CMV assignments 20 times. In a later analysis, co-occurring TCRs were grouped using DBSCAN, with TCRdist sequence similarity added in when clustering inside HLA-allele-positive subsets. For co-occurrence clustering, repertoires with fewer than 30,000 or more than 120,000 public chains were excluded, along with five repertoires with anomalous nucleotide sharing. The table comes from immuneACCESS by way of TCRdb, which keeps in-frame sequences with V and J called. Part of the clones is missing from these tables; in studies checked, under half for an unresolved V gene and the rest for unknown reasons. The V and J calls and clone size come from that table; D and trimming were worked out from the DNA. For this sample, the table gives about 42,000 clones. Approximately 1.5% of the sample is taken by the ten largest.

The paper as a whole reports these results and caveats: The only immune exposure information available for the cohort was CMV serostatus. Correlated functional status among segregating V segments might be attributable to linkage disequilibrium, but an unknown experimental factor could not be ruled out. In a later analysis, most CMV-associated TCR beta chains were found to appear HLA-restricted, with HLA associations seemingly driven largely by CMV exposure. Across donors, most TCR sequences were observed very rarely, whereas some public TCRs were present in many individuals. Because HLA typing was unavailable for some donors at each locus, only the typed subset was used in association tests. Because counts were too low, about 15 rarely observed V segments, including chromosome 9 orphons, were left out of the earlier analysis of 500 to 650 of the donors. The cohort was sequenced for TCR beta chains only, and without alpha or paired-chain data the features that could be detected were limited. Strong co-occurrence of HLA alleles, especially DR and DQ, made assigning TCR associations to individual alleles difficult. A later analysis reported that several top co-occurrence clusters appeared linked to parvovirus B19, influenza, CMV and Epstein-Barr virus. In an earlier analysis of fewer than 750 of the donors, most TCR beta V segments were observed in productive rearrangements about 87% or about 30% of the time, broadly matching IMGT annotations. Specific HLA alleles were associated with some 15,000 TCR beta sequences at a false discovery rate of 0.05 in a later analysis. Compared with the approximately 720-donor mean, donors in an Asian-associated ancestry cluster had fewer N-insertions in productive TCRs, according to a later genetic analysis. In both the original and validation cohorts, the classifier was reported to diagnose cytomegalovirus status with high specificity and sensitivity. A later analysis found that TCR association rates varied across HLA loci, with DRB1 alleles showing the most associated TCRs and HLA-C alleles the fewest. A further reported finding was that TCR beta sequences accurately predicted the HLA-A and HLA-B alleles for most subjects in the first cohort. The authors suggested that the approach could potentially be generalized to other disease states and immunological phenotypes. Compared with equally common non-associated chains, HLA-associated TCR beta chains in a later analysis were more clonally expanded and had lower generation probabilities. The sequencing pipeline was judged likely to have produced a cluster of highly shared sequence variants as a technical artifact. In the study, 150 to 200 TCR beta chains were listed as associated with cytomegalovirus. In vitro tests confirmed that a few of the cytomegalovirus-associated TCR beta chains recognize cytomegalovirus antigens. V-gene and J-gene trimming of TCR beta chains was associated with a missense DCLRE1C variant in a later genetic analysis, and the association was replicated in an independent cohort. Sequencing depth was assumed to be roughly uniform across donors in the presence/absence analyses, though that assumption may not hold.

The cohort comprised 550 to 700 healthy bone marrow donors. At the time of sampling, every cohort member was nominally healthy, though immune exposures that went unrecorded were likely present. The donor was CMV seronegative and was included in the group of about 350 seronegative cohort members. A peripheral blood sample was provided by each donor, and peripheral blood mononuclear cells were used for TCR beta sequencing. The Qiagen DNeasy Blood Extraction Kit was used to extract genomic DNA from the blood cell samples. About this clone: It has no known antigen specificity.

The source of this sequence is a man aged 30 to 45 in good health and CMV-seronegative. Input material: PBMCs.

CDR3 protein: CASSQDRGSGGETQYF. The nucleotide sequence reads as follows: TGTGCCAGCAGCCAAGATAGGGGTAGCGGTGGAGAGACCCAGTACTTC. Here the chain combines TRBV4-2 and TRBJ2-5; the D segment could be TRBD2, given 6 matching bases. The germline V gene provides CDR1 LGHNA and CDR2 YNFKEQ. Taken from cysteine to phenylalanine, the CDR3 has 16 residues. Only the CDR3 portion is preserved as DNA: 48 bases, with reading frame beginning at the first base. Trimming takes 0 bases from V and 4 bases from J, and the germline ends sit 15 bases apart.